This T cell receptor beta chain was obtained from a study of blood T cells in healthy people across ages. Study-wide results and limits: Investigators treated diversity estimates from one million T cells as underestimates. Across the age range, TCR beta diversity per million T cells fell in a roughly linear way.

As for this clonotype: The antigen is unknown. At one boundary the junction diverges from the germline segment, which might be a read error.

The authors extracted at least 6 micrograms of total RNA per sample. The authors ran a second PCR of roughly 6 to 12 cycles using a sample-barcoded 5' primer and a J-beta primer mix. TCRdb used MiXCR to reprocess the 5' RACE reads, holding one entry per CDR3 protein. The sample lists about 640,000 distinct CDR3 sequences; approximately 50% were seen once. In germline, CDR1 is SQVTM, CDR2 ANQGSEA. The CDR3 runs to 12 residues. The sequencing input was blood. The TCR sequence derives from a man aged 55-75 years in good health. This sequence joins TRBV29-1 and TRBJ2-3, with D possibly matching TRBD2 (5 bases). The CDR3 spells CSVEVGADTQYF. In DNA, the CDR3 is TGTAGCGTTGAAGTCGGGGCAGATACGCAGTATTTT.